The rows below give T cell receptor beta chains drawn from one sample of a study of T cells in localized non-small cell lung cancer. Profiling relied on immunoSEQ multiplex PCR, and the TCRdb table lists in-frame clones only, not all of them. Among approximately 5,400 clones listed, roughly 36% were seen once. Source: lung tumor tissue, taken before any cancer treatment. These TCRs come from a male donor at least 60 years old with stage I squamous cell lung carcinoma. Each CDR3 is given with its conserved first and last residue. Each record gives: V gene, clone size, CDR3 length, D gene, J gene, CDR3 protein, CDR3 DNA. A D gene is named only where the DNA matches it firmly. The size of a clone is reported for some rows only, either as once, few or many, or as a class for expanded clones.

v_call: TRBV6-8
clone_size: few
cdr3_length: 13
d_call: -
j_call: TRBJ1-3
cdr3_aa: CASGQDSGNTIYF
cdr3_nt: TGTGCCAGCGGTCAGGACTCTGGAAACACCATATATTTT

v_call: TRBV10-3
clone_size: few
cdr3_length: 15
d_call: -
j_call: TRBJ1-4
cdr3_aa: CASGPYEATNEKLFF
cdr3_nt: TGTGCCAGCGGGCCCTACGAGGCAACTAATGAAAAACTGTTTTTT

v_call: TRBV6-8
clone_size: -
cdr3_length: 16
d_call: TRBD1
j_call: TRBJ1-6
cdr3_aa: CASSFLGTVVNSPLHF
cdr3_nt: TGTGCCAGCAGTTTCCTCGGGACAGTAGTAAATTCACCCCTCCACTTT

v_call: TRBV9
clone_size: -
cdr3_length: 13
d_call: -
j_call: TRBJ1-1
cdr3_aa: CASSVGFVGEAFF
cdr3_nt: TGTGCCAGCAGCGTAGGTTTCGTGGGGGAAGCTTTCTTT

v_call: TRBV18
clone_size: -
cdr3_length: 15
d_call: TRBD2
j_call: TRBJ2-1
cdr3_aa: CASSPTSGGSVEQFF
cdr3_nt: TGTGCCAGCTCACCGACTAGCGGGGGATCAGTTGAGCAGTTCTTC

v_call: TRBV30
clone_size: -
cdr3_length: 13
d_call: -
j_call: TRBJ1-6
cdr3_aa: CAWTAGGRSPLHF
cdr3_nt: TGTGCCTGGACGGCTGGGGGTCGTTCACCCCTCCACTTT

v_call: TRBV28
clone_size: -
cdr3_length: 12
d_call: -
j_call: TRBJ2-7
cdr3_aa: CASSLSRYEQYF
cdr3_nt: TGTGCCAGCAGTTTATCCCGCTACGAGCAGTACTTC

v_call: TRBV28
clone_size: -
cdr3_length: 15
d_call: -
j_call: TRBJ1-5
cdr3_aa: CASSLGSGSNQPQHF
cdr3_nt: TGTGCCAGCAGTTTGGGTTCGGGAAGCAATCAGCCCCAGCATTTT

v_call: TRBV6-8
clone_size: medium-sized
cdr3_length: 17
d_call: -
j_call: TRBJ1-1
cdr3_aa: CASSYYRGSTMNTEAFF
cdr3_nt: TGTGCCAGCAGTTACTACCGGGGGTCCACCATGAACACTGAAGCTTTCTTT

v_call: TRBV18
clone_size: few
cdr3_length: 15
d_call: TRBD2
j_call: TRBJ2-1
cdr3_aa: CASSPQLASYNEQFF
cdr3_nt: TGTGCCAGCTCACCACAACTAGCGTCCTACAATGAGCAGTTCTTC

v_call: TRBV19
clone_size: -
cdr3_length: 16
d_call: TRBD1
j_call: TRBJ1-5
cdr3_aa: CASSNIMTGDSQPQHF
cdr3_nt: TGTGCCAGTAGCAATATAATGACAGGGGATAGTCAGCCCCAGCATTTT

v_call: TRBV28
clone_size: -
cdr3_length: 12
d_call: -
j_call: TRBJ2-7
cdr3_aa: CASRPNWGGEYF
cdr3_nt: TGTGCCAGCAGGCCCAATTGGGGTGGGGAGTACTTC

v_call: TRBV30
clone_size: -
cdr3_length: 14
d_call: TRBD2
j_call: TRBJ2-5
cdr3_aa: CAWSGGGSKETQYF
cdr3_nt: TGTGCCTGGAGTGGCGGGGGGAGCAAAGAGACCCAGTACTTC

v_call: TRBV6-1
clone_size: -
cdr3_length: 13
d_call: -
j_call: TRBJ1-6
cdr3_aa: CASSEVVGSPLHF
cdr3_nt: TGTGCCAGCAGTGAAGTTGTAGGATCACCCCTCCACTTT

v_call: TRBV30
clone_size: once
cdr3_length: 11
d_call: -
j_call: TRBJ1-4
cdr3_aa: CAWSLWEKLFF
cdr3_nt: TGTGCCTGGAGCCTGTGGGAAAAACTGTTTTTT

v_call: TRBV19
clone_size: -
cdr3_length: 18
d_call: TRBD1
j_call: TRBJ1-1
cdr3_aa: CASSFWLGQGKIDTEAFF
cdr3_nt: TGTGCCAGTAGTTTTTGGTTGGGACAGGGAAAAATCGACACTGAAGCTTTCTTT

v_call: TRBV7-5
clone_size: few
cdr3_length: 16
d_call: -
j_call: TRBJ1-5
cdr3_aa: CASSSRGAGSNQPQHF
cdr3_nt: TGTGCCAGCAGCTCGAGGGGGGCAGGGAGCAATCAGCCCCAGCATTTT

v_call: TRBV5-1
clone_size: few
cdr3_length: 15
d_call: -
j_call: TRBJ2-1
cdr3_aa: CASSLAGETYNEQFF
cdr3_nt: TGCGCCAGCAGCTTGGCCGGGGAAACCTACAATGAGCAGTTCTTC

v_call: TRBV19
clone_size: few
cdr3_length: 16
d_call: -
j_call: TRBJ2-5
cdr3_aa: CASSNGIRDYQETQYF
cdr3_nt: TGTGCCAGTAGTAATGGAATAAGGGACTACCAAGAGACCCAGTACTTC

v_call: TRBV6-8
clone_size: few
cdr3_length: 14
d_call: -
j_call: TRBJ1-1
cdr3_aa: CASSPTPWNTEAFF
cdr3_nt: TGTGCCAGCAGCCCTACACCTTGGAACACTGAAGCTTTCTTT

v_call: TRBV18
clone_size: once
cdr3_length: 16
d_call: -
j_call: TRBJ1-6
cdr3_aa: CASSPQGSSYNSPLHF
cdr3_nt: TGTGCCAGCTCACCACAGGGGAGCTCCTATAATTCACCCCTCCACTTT

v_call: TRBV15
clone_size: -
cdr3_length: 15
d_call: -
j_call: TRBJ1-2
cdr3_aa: CATSRDRSGSWGYTF
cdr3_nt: TGTGCCACCAGCAGAGATCGTAGCGGGTCCTGGGGCTACACCTTC

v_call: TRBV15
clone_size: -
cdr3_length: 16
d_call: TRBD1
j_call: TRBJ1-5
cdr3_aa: CATSRDEGGENQPQHF
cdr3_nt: TGTGCCACCAGCAGAGATGAAGGGGGCGAGAATCAGCCCCAGCATTTT

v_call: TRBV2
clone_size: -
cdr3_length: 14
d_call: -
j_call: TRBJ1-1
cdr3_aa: CASSLTQENAEAFF
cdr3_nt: TGTGCCAGCAGTTTAACTCAGGAAAACGCTGAAGCTTTCTTT

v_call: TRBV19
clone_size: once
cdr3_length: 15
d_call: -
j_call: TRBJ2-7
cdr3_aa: CASSRDALSSYEQYF
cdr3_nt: TGTGCCAGTAGTAGGGACGCATTAAGCTCCTACGAGCAGTACTTC

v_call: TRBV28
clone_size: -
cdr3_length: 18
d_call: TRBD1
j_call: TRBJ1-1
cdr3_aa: CASRTIYITGGKNTEAFF
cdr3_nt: TGTGCCAGCAGAACCATTTATATCACAGGGGGTAAGAACACTGAAGCTTTCTTT

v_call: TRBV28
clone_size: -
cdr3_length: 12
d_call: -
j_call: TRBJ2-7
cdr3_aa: CASSFQGYEQYF
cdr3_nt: TGTGCCAGCAGTTTTCAAGGTTACGAGCAGTACTTC

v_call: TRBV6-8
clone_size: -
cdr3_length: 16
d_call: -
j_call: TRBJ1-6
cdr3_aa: CASRPTHRGGSSPLHF
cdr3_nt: TGTGCCAGCAGACCCACTCATAGGGGTGGATCTTCACCCCTCCACTTT

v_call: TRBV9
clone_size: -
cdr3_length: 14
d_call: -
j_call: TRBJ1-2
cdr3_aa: CASSFATGTGGYTF
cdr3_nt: TGTGCCAGCAGCTTCGCTACCGGGACTGGTGGCTACACCTTC

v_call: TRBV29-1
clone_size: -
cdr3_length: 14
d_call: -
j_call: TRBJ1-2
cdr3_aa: CSVVPPRAFYGYTF
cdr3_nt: TGCAGCGTTGTCCCCCCGAGGGCCTTCTATGGCTACACCTTC

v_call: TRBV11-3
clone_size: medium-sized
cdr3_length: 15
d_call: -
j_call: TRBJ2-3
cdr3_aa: CASSWQGLNTDTQYF
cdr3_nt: TGTGCCAGCAGCTGGCAGGGACTTAACACAGATACGCAGTATTTT

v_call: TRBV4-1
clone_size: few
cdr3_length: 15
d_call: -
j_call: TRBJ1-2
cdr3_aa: CASSQDPGQYYGYTF
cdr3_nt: TGCGCCAGCAGCCAAGACCCAGGCCAGTACTATGGCTACACCTTC